The 23 T cell receptor beta chains presented below share a single source sample, sequenced in a study of a mutant IDH1 vaccine in newly diagnosed glioma. Stated time point: week 5, during vaccination. In every dose of vaccine, 300 ug of mutant IDH1 20-mer peptide was given alongside topical imiquimod. Only in-frame clones appear in the TCRdb table, and some are missing; sequencing was by immunoSEQ multiplex PCR. Among roughly 51,000 clones listed, around 82% were seen once. No cognate antigen is known for these TCRs. Specimen: PBMCs, collected from a glioma patient whose treatment included an IDH1 peptide vaccine. These receptors came from a woman aged 18-35 years with glioma. Some clones in this sample may be carry-over from other donors' samples.

The chain combines TRBV29-1 with TRBJ2-7; tentatively, D is TRBD2 (5 bases). Germline CDR1 reads SQVTM; CDR2 reads ANQGSEA. The germline V and J ends were trimmed by 4 bases and 5 bases, with 12 bases remaining between them. This CDR3 contains 12 residues. The CDR3: CSVVILGDEQYF. DNA of the CDR3: TGCAGCGTTGTAATCCTCGGGGACGAGCAGTACTTC.

The V call is TRBV27, the J call TRBJ1-5; TRBD1 aligns across 7 bases. V dropped 1 base and J dropped 6; count of bases not matched to a gene: 6. Germline-derived CDR1 and CDR2 are MNHEY and SMNVEV (reference sequence). The CDR3 is 15 amino acids. Here the CDR3 DNA reads TGTGCCAGCAGTTTATACGGGACAGCCGTTCAGCCCCAGCATTTT. It specifies CASSLYGTAVQPQHF.

V is TRBV27 and J is TRBJ2-7; D remains unclear. Germline V gene lookup returns CDR1 MNHEY and CDR2 SMNVEV (reference sequence). Trimming cost V 2 bases and J 3 bases, with 8 bases left between them. The CDR3 length is 13 residues. CDR3 coding DNA: TGTGCCAGCAGTTTAGGGCAGATCTACGAGCAGTACTTC. Translating gives CASSLGQIYEQYF.

The chain is built from TRBV10-3 and TRBJ2-7; D not resolved. Trimming shortened V by 0 bases and J by 1 base, and 7 bases separated the two germline ends. From germline, CDR1 is ENHRY and CDR2 SYGVKD. CDR3 length: 14 amino acids. The CDR3 here is CAISESLGSYEQYF. The CDR3 bases are TGTGCCATCAGTGAGTCCCTGGGTTCCTACGAGCAGTACTTC.

The rearrangement uses TRBV19 and TRBJ1-1; D unresolved. V dropped 5 bases and J dropped 1 base, with 11 bases sitting between them. Germline CDR1 reads LNHDA; CDR2 reads SQIVND (reference sequence). The CDR3 loop spans 14 amino acids. The CDR3 region is CASSVGSPNTEAFF. Written as DNA, the CDR3 is TGTGCCAGTAGTGTAGGCTCACCGAACACTGAAGCTTTCTTT. Combining the CDR3 with reference TRBV19 and TRBJ1-1 gives the whole variable domain DGGITQSPKYLFRKEGQNVTLSCEQNLNHDAMYWYRQDPGQGLRLIYYSQIVNDFQKGDIAEGYSVSREKKESFPLTVTSAQKNPTAFYLCASSVGSPNTEAFFGQGTRLTVV.

The chain combines TRBV15 with TRBJ1-1, with D possibly matching TRBD1 (5 bases). The CDR3 is 15 amino acids. V was clipped by 1 base and J by 0 bases, with 9 bases between them. Germline-derived CDR1 and CDR2 are LNHNV and YYDKDF (reference sequence). CDR3 bases: TGTGCCACCAGCAGAGGCAGGGTCCTGAACACTGAAGCTTTCTTT. Its protein product is CATSRGRVLNTEAFF.

V gene TRBV18 combines with J gene TRBJ1-2; no reliable D call. Between the trimmed V and J ends, which lost 2 bases and 4 bases, there was a span of 5 bases. Germline V lookup: CDR1 KGHSH, CDR2 LQKENI. This CDR3 comprises 12 residues. CDR3 bases: TGTGCCAGCTCACCAACAATCTATGGCTACACCTTC. Amino acids: CASSPTIYGYTF.

The chain couples TRBV5-1 to TRBJ1-2; perhaps TRBD1 as D (5 bases). The V and J ends lost 4 bases and 6 bases respectively, with 13 bases between them. The V gene's germline CDR1 is SGHRS and CDR2 YFSETQ. CDR3 size: 13 residues. CDR3 protein: CASSLSPGDGYTF. CDR3 nucleotide sequence: TGCGCCAGCAGCCTAAGCCCGGGGGATGGCTACACCTTC.

This clone was detected once. V is TRBV6-5 and J is TRBJ1-1, with D uncertain. The CDR3 length is 16 residues. From germline, CDR1 is MNHEY and CDR2 SVGAGI. V was pared by 1 base and J by 0 bases, with 12 bases between. The CDR3 reads CASSYFHLTMNTEAFF. Written as DNA, the CDR3 is TGTGCCAGCAGTTACTTTCACCTTACCATGAACACTGAAGCTTTCTTT.

The gene calls are TRBV27 and TRBJ1-2; 9 bases map to TRBD1. Per the germline V gene, CDR1 is MNHEY and CDR2 is SMNVEV (reference sequence). Unmatched junction bases numbered 13, after V lost 5 bases and J lost 6 bases. This CDR3 is built from 16 residues. DNA of the CDR3: TGTGCCAGCAGTCCCAGGACAGGGGCAGTGGTAGATGGCTACACCTTC. This gives the protein CASSPRTGAVVDGYTF.

This clone has a handful of counts. The chain carries TRBV30 and TRBJ2-2, with unresolved D. CDR3 length equals 15 residues. V lost 0 bases and J 4 bases, leaving 12 bases between the germline ends. Looked up from germline, CDR1 is GTSNPN and CDR2 is SVGIG (reference sequence). The CDR3 region has the DNA TGTGCCTGGAGTGTAGGCGGCAAGTCCACCGGGGAGCTGTTTTTT. It specifies CAWSVGGKSTGELFF.

This clone was recorded a few times. The chain uses TRBV11-2 and TRBJ2-4, with 7 positions matching TRBD2. This CDR3 is 14 amino acids long. V trimming: 5 bases; J trimming: 3 bases; junction bases outside the gene matches: 4. CDR1 and CDR2 from the germline V gene are SGHAT and FQNNGV. The CDR3: CASSAGVLKNIQYF. The CDR3 DNA is TGTGCCAGCAGCGCGGGGGTCCTCAAAAACATTCAGTACTTC. Variable domain in full (rest from reference TRBV11-2 and TRBJ2-4): EAGVAQSPRYKIIEKRQSVAFWCNPISGHATLYWYQQILGQGPKLLIQFQNNGVVDDSQLPKDRFSAERLKGVDSTLKIQPAKLEDSAVYLCASSAGVLKNIQYFGAGTRLSVL.

This sequence joins TRBV29-1 and TRBJ1-2; TRBD1 is a possible D gene (5 bases). The germline V and J ends were trimmed by 4 bases and 6 bases, with 15 bases remaining between them. The CDR3 totals 13 residues. The germline V gene has CDR1 SQVTM and CDR2 ANQGSEA. The CDR3 sequence is CSVGRDVRNGYTF. The CDR3 bases are TGCAGCGTTGGCAGGGATGTAAGGAATGGCTACACCTTC.

This clone was counted between two and nine times. The chain recombines TRBV29-1 with TRBJ1-2; no clear D. The ends were cut back, 5 bases at V and 5 bases at J, with 12 bases in the middle. Per germline, CDR1 SQVTM and CDR2 ANQGSEA. This CDR3 spans 12 amino acids. CDR3 sequence (DNA): TGCAGCGTTCATGCTGGGAGATATGGCTACACCTTC. This codes for CSVHAGRYGYTF.

This clone was picked up a small number of times. The CDR3 region has the DNA TGTGCCAGCAGTCCCGGGGGGTTCACCGGGGAGCTGTTTTTT. Residues: CASSPGGFTGELFF. The chain couples TRBV4-2 to TRBJ2-2; 7 nucleotides align to TRBD2. The CDR3 length is 14 residues. Germline V gene sequence: CDR1 LGHNA, CDR2 YNFKEQ. V lost 6 bases, J lost 4 bases, and 5 bases stayed unmatched.

This sequence joins TRBV7-8 and TRBJ1-5; TRBD1 might be the D (5 bases). Trimming removed 5 bases at V and 9 bases at J, with 26 bases between. This CDR3 comprises 17 residues. CDR1 and CDR2 (germline): SGHVS, FQNEAQ. CDR3 sequence reads: CASSPEWQGLADRPQHF. CDR3 in DNA: TGTGCCAGCAGCCCCGAGTGGCAGGGCCTCGCCGATCGGCCCCAGCATTTT. Using reference TRBV7-8 and TRBJ1-5 for the parts outside the CDR3, the full variable domain is GAGVSQSPRYKVAKRGQDVALRCDPISGHVSLFWYQQALGQGPEFLTYFQNEAQLDKSGLPSDRFFAERPEGSVSTLKIQRTQQEDSAVYLCASSPEWQGLADRPQHFGDGTRLSIL.

This chain connects TRBV5-5 to TRBJ1-2, with D possibly TRBD1 on 6 matching bases. Trimming took off 1 base at V and 8 bases at J, with 12 bases between the two ends. CDR1 SGHKS and CDR2 YYEKEE come from the germline V gene (reference sequence). This CDR3 region has 13 residues. The CDR3 region has the DNA TGTGCCAGCAGCTTGACAGGGCAGCGAGGCTACACCTTC. It encodes CASSLTGQRGYTF.

The V and J genes are TRBV9 and TRBJ2-1; D is perhaps TRBD1 (5 bases). Germline V gene sequence: CDR1 SGDLS, CDR2 YYNGEE. V lost 0 bases, J lost 6 bases, and 10 bases lay in between. There are 14 residues in the CDR3. The CDR3 DNA reads as TGTGCCAGCAGCGTAGTTGGTGGGGCCAATGAGCAGTTCTTC. Translation gives CASSVVGGANEQFF.

This clone came up once. This sequence joins TRBV28 and TRBJ2-5; a possible D gene is TRBD2 (6 bases). The germline CDR1 and CDR2 sequences are MDHEN and SYDVKM. The CDR3 is made up of 16 amino acids. Trimming stripped 3 bases from V and 1 base from J, with 15 bases between. CDR3 in amino acids: CASSFVPGVGQETQYF. The DNA for the CDR3 is TGTGCCAGCAGTTTCGTTCCGGGAGTGGGCCAAGAGACCCAGTACTTC.

This rearrangement joins TRBV19 to TRBJ2-7; D is unresolved. Between the trimmed V and J ends, which lost 3 bases and 6 bases, there was a span of 6 bases. CDR3 size: 11 residues. From germline, CDR1 is LNHDA and CDR2 SQIVND (reference sequence). CDR3 nucleotide sequence: TGTGCCAGTAGTATGGGGATCGAGCAGTACTTC. This sequence encodes CASSMGIEQYF.

The chain links TRBV30 to TRBJ1-6; TRBD1 matches 7 bases. Germline V gene data show CDR1 as GTSNPN and CDR2 as SVGIG (reference sequence). The CDR3 spans 14 residues. After removal of 3 bases from V and 5 bases from J, the junction contained 4 bases not matched to a gene. CDR3 loop: CAWRRQGDNSPLHF. The CDR3 DNA is TGTGCCTGGAGACGACAGGGAGATAATTCACCCCTCCACTTT.

This chain links TRBV6-1 with TRBJ1-1; perhaps TRBD1 as D (6 bases). The V and J ends lost 8 bases and 4 bases respectively, with 17 bases between them. CDR3 length: 14 amino acids. CDR1 and CDR2 from the germline V gene are MNHNS and SASEGT. The CDR3 nucleotides are TGTGCCAGCGGGGGGTTAGGGGGAGGCACTGAAGCTTTCTTT. Its protein is CASGGLGGGTEAFF.

This clone turned up a few times. This chain joins TRBV5-1 and TRBJ2-2; TRBD1 or TRBD2 may be the D gene (5 bases each). Per germline, CDR1 SGHRS and CDR2 YFSETQ. V lost 4 bases and J lost 2, with 15 bases in between. This CDR3 region has 16 residues. CDR3 coding DNA: TGCGCCAGCAGCCGCGTGTCAGGGAGCAACACCGGGGAGCTGTTTTTT. It translates to CASSRVSGSNTGELFF.